Below, 30 T cell receptor beta chains from the same sample are listed, as sequenced in a study of cytomegalovirus exposure and HLA in healthy donors listed by TCRdb under 2017. Library generation was performed with the immunoSEQ multiplex PCR assay. In its TCRdb copy, this immuneACCESS table keeps in-frame sequences only and misses some clones. Where compared with another copy, unresolved V genes explain less than half of these, and the others have no known cause. This sample holds approximately 140,000 clones; around four fifths were observed only once. Jointly, the top ten make up about 1.5% of the sample. The sequenced sample consisted of PBMCs. The receptors were gathered from a young woman in good health and CMV-seronegative.

The count of this clone is one. The V and J genes are TRBV7-9 and TRBJ1-2; maybe TRBD1 (5 bases). The CDR3 runs to 16 residues. CDR1 is SEHNR, CDR2 FQNEAQ, per germline (reference sequence). Between the trimmed V and J ends, which lost 5 bases and 2 bases, there was a span of 18 bases. Here the CDR3 reads CASSHNVQGLNYGYTF. For the CDR3, the DNA is TGTGCCAGCAGCCACAACGTCCAGGGTTTAAACTATGGCTACACCTTC.

CDR3 DNA sequence: TGTGCCAGCCACGACCAGACAGGGGAGCAGTTCTTC. This encodes CASHDQTGEQFF. This chain links TRBV6-1 with TRBJ2-1; 7 positions agree with TRBD1. Germline assignment: CDR1 MNHNS and CDR2 SASEGT. J was trimmed by 10 bases and V by 8 bases; bases with no gene match: 8. The CDR3 runs to 12 residues.

The gene calls are TRBV11-1 and TRBJ2-7; the D gene is possibly TRBD2 (5 bases). V lost 5 bases to trimming and J lost 0 bases, with 17 bases between them. Germline CDR1 reads SGHAT; CDR2 reads FQDESV (reference sequence). CDR3 length equals 16 residues. The CDR3 here is CASSTRESGSSYEQYF. The CDR3 coding sequence is TGTGCCAGCAGCACAAGGGAGTCGGGCAGCTCCTACGAGCAGTACTTC.

This rearrangement joins TRBV11-2 to TRBJ2-7, with a tentative D call TRBD1 (6 bases). This CDR3 has 14 amino acids. The germline V and J ends were trimmed by 4 bases and 0 bases, with 10 bases remaining between them. Per the germline V gene, CDR1 is SGHAT and CDR2 is FQNNGV. This CDR3 is CASSSAGVSYEQYF. For the CDR3, the DNA is TGTGCCAGCAGCTCAGCAGGGGTCTCCTACGAGCAGTACTTC.

The chain links TRBV6-5 to TRBJ1-2, with TRBD1 matching over 10 bases. This CDR3 region has 15 residues. CDR1 is MNHEY and CDR2 is SVGAGI in the germline V gene. V dropped 6 bases and J dropped 4; count of bases not matched to a gene: 8. In nucleotides, the CDR3 is TGTGCCAGCAGCCGACAGGGGGCGGGCTCCTATGGCTACACCTTC. Protein sequence: CASSRQGAGSYGYTF.

This clone was seen once. The V and J genes are TRBV4-2 and TRBJ1-5; D possibly corresponds to TRBD1 (6 bases). This CDR3 region has 15 residues. Germline CDR1 LGHNA, CDR2 YNFKEQ. Trimming took off 3 bases at V and 3 bases at J, with 12 bases between the two ends. CDR3 in amino acids: CASSHATGNNQPQHF. The CDR3 nucleotides read TGTGCCAGCAGCCACGCTACAGGGAACAATCAGCCCCAGCATTTT.

The J gene is TRBJ2-5, the V gene TRBV5-1; TRBD1 matches at 9 bases. The junction had 9 bases not matched to a gene; V was cut back by 1 base and J by 5 bases. Germline CDR1 is SGHRS and CDR2 is YFSETQ. CDR3 length: 16 residues. CDR3 in amino acids: CASSLWGTGLGETQYF. The CDR3 region has the DNA TGCGCCAGCAGCTTGTGGGGGACAGGGCTTGGGGAGACCCAGTACTTC.

This chain uses TRBV29-1 with TRBJ2-3, with 8 bases matching TRBD1. The junction had 4 bases not matched to a gene; V was cut back by 7 bases and J by 1 base. The CDR3 has 13 residues. Germline CDR1 and CDR2: SQVTM and ANQGSEA. DNA for the CDR3: TGCAGCGGTGACAGGGGCGGCACAGATACGCAGTATTTT. As protein: CSGDRGGTDTQYF.

This chain joins TRBV7-2 and TRBJ2-3; the D gene is possibly TRBD2 (6 bases). Trimming stripped 3 bases from V and 0 bases from J, with 10 bases between. The CDR3 totals 15 residues. Germline CDR1 reads SGHTA; CDR2 reads FQGNSA. The CDR3 DNA sequence: TGTGCCAGCAGCTTGGGCGGGGTTAGCACAGATACGCAGTATTTT. It encodes CASSLGGVSTDTQYF. The full variable domain, in which reference TRBV7-2 and TRBJ2-3 provide the parts outside the CDR3, is GAGVSQSPSNKVTEKGKDVELRCDPISGHTALYWYRQSLGQGLEFLIYFQGNSAPDKSGLPSDRFSAERTGGSVSTLTIQRTQQEDSAVYLCASSLGGVSTDTQYFGPGTRLTVL.

This chain uses TRBV11-2 with TRBJ1-2; no reliable D call. CDR3 length equals 13 residues. Germline CDR1 and CDR2: SGHAT and FQNNGV. Trimming removed 5 bases from V and 7 bases from J, with 14 bases in between. CDR3 residues: CASSPGPRGGYTF. The CDR3 coding sequence is TGTGCCAGCAGCCCGGGCCCTCGGGGTGGCTACACCTTC.

This clone came up a few times. V usage is TRBV6-5 and J usage is TRBJ1-2; 7 bases are a match to TRBD1. Unmatched junction bases numbered 8, after V lost 10 bases and J lost 3 bases. The length of the CDR3 is 13 residues. CDR1 and CDR2 from the germline V gene are MNHEY and SVGAGI. CDR3 sequence: CATTRGFDYGYTF. The CDR3 region has the DNA TGTGCCACCACCAGGGGGTTTGACTATGGCTACACCTTC.

The chain employs TRBV4-1 and TRBJ2-1; D is perhaps TRBD1 (5 bases). Trimming removed 1 base from V and 2 bases from J, with 6 bases in between. CDR1 is MGHRA and CDR2 is YSYEKL in the germline V gene. The CDR3 spans 14 residues. DNA of the CDR3: TGCGCCAGCAGCCAAGGACAGACCTACAATGAGCAGTTCTTC. Its translation is CASSQGQTYNEQFF.

Only one count was recorded for this clone. The chain uses TRBV2 and TRBJ1-1, with 7 bases aligning to TRBD1. V lost 10 bases, J lost 0 bases, and 8 bases stayed unmatched. The germline gives CDR1 SNHLY, CDR2 FYNNEI. This CDR3 spans 14 amino acids. CDR3 sequence reads: CATGDDRVNTEAFF. The CDR3 coding sequence is TGTGCCACCGGCGACGACAGGGTGAACACTGAAGCTTTCTTT.

This chain connects TRBV4-1 to TRBJ2-7, with 8 bases fitting TRBD1. The CDR3 has 13 residues. V trimming: 4 bases; J trimming: 2 bases; junction bases outside the gene matches: 1. Germline V gene lookup returns CDR1 MGHRA and CDR2 YSYEKL. CDR3 sequence reads: CASSLTGAYEQYF. CDR3 bases: TGCGCCAGCAGCCTGACAGGGGCCTACGAGCAGTACTTC.

V usage is TRBV20-1 and J usage is TRBJ1-1; the D gene is possibly TRBD1 (5 bases). The ends were cut back, 5 bases at V and 9 bases at J, with 13 bases in the middle. The CDR3 has 11 residues. CDR1 and CDR2 (germline): DFQATT, SNEGSKA (reference sequence). CDR3 loop: CSAPHMGQAFF. CDR3 nucleotides: TGCAGTGCTCCCCATATGGGGCAAGCTTTCTTT.

The chain employs TRBV5-1 and TRBJ2-1, with 8 bases aligning to TRBD2. CDR1 is SGHRS and CDR2 is YFSETQ in the germline V gene. J was trimmed by 6 bases and V by 4 bases; bases with no gene match: 3. The CDR3 spans 13 residues. Here the CDR3 reads CASSTSGFNEQFF. The CDR3 nucleotides read TGCGCCAGCAGCACTAGCGGATTCAATGAGCAGTTCTTC.

CDR3 region: CASSLGDRVIGELFF. For the CDR3, the DNA is TGTGCCAGCAGCTTAGGGGACAGGGTAATCGGGGAGCTGTTTTTT. The chain carries TRBV7-8 and TRBJ2-2; 9 nucleotides agree with TRBD1. Germline values: CDR1 SGHVS, CDR2 FQNEAQ. The CDR3 spans 15 residues. The V segment lost 1 base and the J segment 7 bases; nucleotides outside the gene matches: 4.

The chain is built from TRBV9 and TRBJ2-5; 7 bases are a match to TRBD1. V lost 4 bases to trimming and J lost 1 base; unmatched junction nucleotides: 4. Germline-derived CDR1 and CDR2 are SGDLS and YYNGEE. CDR3 length: 14 residues. The CDR3, as DNA: TGTGCCAGCAGCCCCGGACAGGTCCAAGAGACCCAGTACTTC. Translating gives CASSPGQVQETQYF.

This clone has just a few counts. The chain has TRBV5-1 and TRBJ2-1; 8 bases are shared with TRBD1. The V gene's germline CDR1 is SGHRS and CDR2 YFSETQ. This CDR3 spans 15 amino acids. Trimming removed 0 bases from V and 5 bases from J; junction bases left unmatched: 4. The CDR3 nucleotides are TGCGCCAGCAGCTTGGAGGGACAGGCTCACAATGAGCAGTTCTTC. Amino acid sequence: CASSLEGQAHNEQFF.

This sequence joins TRBV28 and TRBJ1-2; TRBD1 might be the D (6 bases). This CDR3 region has 15 residues. The V gene lost 6 bases and the J gene lost 6 bases, with 20 bases spanning the gap. Germline V gene data show CDR1 as MDHEN and CDR2 as SYDVKM. The CDR3 loop reads CASSPAGEGGHGYTF. The DNA for the CDR3 is TGTGCCAGCAGCCCCGCGGGGGAAGGGGGACATGGCTACACCTTC.

This clone was seen a single time. CDR3 sequence reads: CASRSKRRAQEAADGYTF. In DNA, the CDR3 is TGTGCAAGTCGCTCCAAAAGGAGGGCACAAGAAGCCGCGGATGGCTACACCTTC. The chain combines TRBV12-2 with TRBJ1-2. TRBV12-2 represents a pseudogene. The CDR3 covers 18 residues.

V gene TRBV11-3 combines with J gene TRBJ2-1; D unclear. The germline gives CDR1 SGHNT, CDR2 YENEEA. V was pared by 6 bases and J by 9 bases, with 12 bases between. The CDR3 consists of 12 residues. In DNA, the CDR3 is TGTGCCAGCAGTTCTTTAGATCCTGAGCAGTTCTTC. It is translated as CASSSLDPEQFF.

This chain connects TRBV5-6 to TRBJ1-6; no reliable D call. Trimming shortened V by 4 bases and J by 13 bases, and 18 bases separated the two germline ends. Germline V gene sequence: CDR1 SGHDT, CDR2 YYEEEE. The CDR3 covers 14 residues. DNA of the CDR3: TGTGCCAGCAGCCATTCCGGAGAAGTGAGTCCCCTCCACTTT. This translates into CASSHSGEVSPLHF. Variable domain in full (rest from reference TRBV5-6 and TRBJ1-6): DAGVTQSPTHLIKTRGQQVTLRCSPKSGHDTVSWYQQALGQGPQFIFQYYEEEERQRGNFPDRFSGHQFPNYSSELNVNALLLGDSALYLCASSHSGEVSPLHFGNGTRLTVT.

J is TRBJ2-7 and V is TRBV18, with 9 bases aligning to TRBD1. This CDR3 has 15 residues. Germline V gene sequence: CDR1 KGHSH, CDR2 LQKENI. With 3 bases clipped from V and 2 bases from J, the junction kept 5 bases outside the gene matches. Here the CDR3 reads CASSPTGGGTYEQYF. Written as DNA, the CDR3 is TGTGCCAGCTCACCGACAGGGGGGGGAACCTACGAGCAGTACTTC.

This clone has a handful of counts. The chain has TRBV5-1 and TRBJ1-1; the D is unclear. V lost 2 bases and J 4 bases, leaving 18 bases between the germline ends. The CDR3 covers 16 residues. CDR1 and CDR2 from the germline V gene are SGHRS and YFSETQ. The CDR3 region is CASSLGTVTKSTEAFF. The CDR3 nucleotides read TGCGCCAGCAGCTTAGGAACAGTAACCAAGAGCACTGAAGCTTTCTTT.

This rearrangement joins TRBV18 to TRBJ2-3; D is undetermined. Per the germline V gene, CDR1 is KGHSH and CDR2 is LQKENI. Deletions cut 1 base from V and 6 bases from J, with 17 bases between. This CDR3 comprises 16 residues. The CDR3: CASSPLPARSHDTQYF. In nucleotides, the CDR3 is TGTGCCAGCTCACCACTTCCAGCGCGCTCACACGATACGCAGTATTTT.

The chain has TRBV5-4 and TRBJ1-6, with TRBD1 identical over 10 bases. V shed 1 base, J shed 11 bases, and the junction held 6 bases outside the gene matches. This CDR3 is 15 amino acids long. Germline V gives CDR1 SGHNT, CDR2 YYREEE (reference sequence). The CDR3 bases are TGTGCCAGCAGCTTGACACCGGGACAGGGGCCACCCCTCCACTTT. It codes for CASSLTPGQGPPLHF. Full variable domain (missing parts from reference TRBV5-4 and TRBJ1-6): ETGVTQSPTHLIKTRGQQVTLRCSSQSGHNTVSWYQQALGQGPQFIFQYYREEENGRGNFPPRFSGLQFPNYSSELNVNALELDDSALYLCASSLTPGQGPPLHFGNGTRLTVT.

V gene TRBV25-1 combines with J gene TRBJ1-2; 7 nucleotides align to TRBD1. Trimming took 7 bases from V and 7 from J; bases not matched to a gene: 9. The germline V gene encodes CDR1 MGHDK and CDR2 SYGVNS. CDR3 length equals 13 residues. The CDR3 DNA sequence: TGTGCCAGCACTCAGACAGGGTACTTTGGCTACACCTTC. Translation gives CASTQTGYFGYTF.

The rearrangement uses TRBV9 and TRBJ2-3; TRBD2 agrees at 15 bases. Trimming took 2 bases from V and 5 from J; bases not matched to a gene: 6. The CDR3 consists of 17 residues. Germline CDR1 SGDLS, CDR2 YYNGEE. CDR3 in DNA: TGTGCCAGCAGCGTCGGACTAGCGGGGGGGCGTCTAGATACGCAGTATTTT. Its protein is CASSVGLAGGRLDTQYF.

This sequence joins TRBV18 and TRBJ1-1; D unresolved. Germline V CDR1 and CDR2: KGHSH, LQKENI. V was trimmed by 2 bases and J by 1 base, leaving 5 bases between them. CDR3 size: 13 residues. The CDR3 spells CASSPRQNTEAFF. In DNA, the CDR3 is TGTGCCAGCTCACCAAGACAGAACACTGAAGCTTTCTTT.